This T cell receptor (beta chain) came from a study of blood T cell repertoires in COVID-19. Study members were between about 18 and 100 years old and lived in some 26 US regions. Cohort allocation depended upon clinical history that participants reported. A PCR-confirmed or clinician-diagnosed COVID-19 case had contacted exposed participants within 2 weeks of entry. As handled by the study authors: Using reference gene primer amplification, nucleated cell counts were estimated. Measured with immunoSEQ multiplex PCR; TCRdb has only the in-frame clones, and not every one. That table supplies the V and J calls and clone size; D and trimming were determined from the DNA. The table shows some 320,000 clones, with 89% occurring only once. The V gene end was trimmed by 4 bases and the J gene end by 5 bases; junction bases not matched to a gene: 10. Per the germline V gene, CDR1 is KGHSH and CDR2 is LQKENI. The CDR3 has 16 residues.

The receptor's source is a woman aged 45-65 years who had been exposed to COVID-19. The genes are TRBV18 and TRBJ2-2, with 7 nucleotides matching TRBD2. Sequenced: PBMCs or T cells enriched from blood (not recorded which). DNA of the CDR3: TGTGCCAGCTCACTTGAAGCGGGGCTAGCGACCGGGGAGCTGTTTTTT. The encoded protein is CASSLEAGLATGELFF.